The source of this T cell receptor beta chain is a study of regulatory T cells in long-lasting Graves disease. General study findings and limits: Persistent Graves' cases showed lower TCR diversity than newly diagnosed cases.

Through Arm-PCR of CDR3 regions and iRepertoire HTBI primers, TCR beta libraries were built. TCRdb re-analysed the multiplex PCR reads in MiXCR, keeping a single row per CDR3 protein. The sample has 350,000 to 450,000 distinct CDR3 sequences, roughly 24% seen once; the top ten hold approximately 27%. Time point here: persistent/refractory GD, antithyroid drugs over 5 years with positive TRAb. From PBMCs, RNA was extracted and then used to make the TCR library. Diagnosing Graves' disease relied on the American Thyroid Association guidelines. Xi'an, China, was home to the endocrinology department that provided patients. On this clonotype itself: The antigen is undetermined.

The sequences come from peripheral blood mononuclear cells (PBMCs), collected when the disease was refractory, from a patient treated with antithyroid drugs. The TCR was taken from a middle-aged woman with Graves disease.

CDR3 in amino acids: CASSQSYPEQYF. The CDR3 nucleotides read TGTGCCAGCAGCCAGTCTTATCCAGAGCAGTACTTC. This chain links TRBV3-1 with TRBJ2-7; D unresolved. The CDR3 covers 12 residues. Trimming shortened V by 3 bases and J by 7 bases, and 10 bases separated the two germline ends. Per germline, CDR1 LGHDT and CDR2 YNNKEL (reference sequence).